These 19 T cell receptor beta chains share one sample of origin, sequenced in a study of beta chain features in type 1 diabetes. Points from the study as a whole: TCRB CDR3 length was moderately but significantly reduced in all four CD4+ subsets of Type 1 diabetes patients.

Antigen specificity for these receptors is unknown. Reverse transcription of all isolated RNA meant that expressed TCRB transcripts were sequenced. Some clones are missing from TCRdb's copy, which holds only in-frame ones; the method was immunoSEQ multiplex PCR. The sample includes approximately 240,000 clones, 16% of them seen just once. The sequencing sample was made of naive CD4+ T cells from blood. Source of these receptors: a man aged 25-45 years with type 1 diabetes.

This clone was observed a few times. The V call is TRBV7-9, the J call TRBJ2-7; D call uncertain. This CDR3 is built from 14 residues. Trimming pared 1 base from V and 1 base from J, leaving 8 bases between. From germline, CDR1 is SEHNR and CDR2 FQNEAQ (reference sequence). The CDR3 protein is CASSLDLGSYEQYF. The CDR3 DNA sequence: TGTGCCAGCAGCTTAGATCTAGGATCCTACGAGCAGTACTTC.

This clone has only a few counts. The V and J genes are TRBV29-1 and TRBJ2-3; 10 positions agree with TRBD1. Unmatched junction bases numbered 6, after V lost 6 bases and J lost 0 bases. The CDR3 is made up of 15 amino acids. CDR1 is SQVTM, CDR2 ANQGSEA, per germline. CDR3: CSVATGQGSTDTQYF. The CDR3 bases are TGCAGCGTCGCCACGGGACAGGGGAGCACAGATACGCAGTATTTT.

This rearrangement joins TRBV29-1 to TRBJ2-1; D might be TRBD1 or TRBD2, each matching 6 bases. The germline V gene has CDR1 SQVTM and CDR2 ANQGSEA. V lost 6 bases and J lost 10, with 16 bases in between. The length of the CDR3 is 12 residues. As DNA, the CDR3 is TGCAGCGTAGAGGGGGGCACGATAGAGCAGTTCTTC. Amino acids: CSVEGGTIEQFF.

This clone has more than one count but fewer than ten. This chain uses TRBV7-2 with TRBJ2-7; 7 nucleotides line up with TRBD1. There are 14 residues in the CDR3. CDR1 is SGHTA and CDR2 is FQGNSA in the germline V gene. The trim removed 1 base at V and 4 bases at J, leaving 4 bases unmatched. CDR3: CASSLGQGHYEQYF. CDR3 sequence (DNA): TGTGCCAGCAGCTTAGGACAGGGCCATTACGAGCAGTACTTC. The whole variable domain, filled in from reference TRBV7-2 and TRBJ2-7, reads GAGVSQSPSNKVTEKGKDVELRCDPISGHTALYWYRQSLGQGLEFLIYFQGNSAPDKSGLPSDRFSAERTGGSVSTLTIQRTQQEDSAVYLCASSLGQGHYEQYFGPGTRLTVT.

J is TRBJ1-5 and V is TRBV28, with D unclear. Trimming took 6 bases from V and 1 from J, leaving 7 bases between them. The CDR3 extends over 13 amino acids. Germline V gene data show CDR1 as MDHEN and CDR2 as SYDVKM. Here the CDR3 DNA reads TGTGCCAGCAGGGGTGGAAGCAATCAGCCCCAGCATTTT. Translated: CASRGGSNQPQHF.

This clone occurred a few times. The chain's CDR3 is CASSVAVNEQFF. The CDR3 bases are TGTGCCAGCAGTGTGGCAGTAAATGAGCAGTTCTTC. The rearrangement links TRBV2 to TRBJ2-1; D gene ambiguous. This CDR3 has 12 amino acids. V was pared by 4 bases and J by 7 bases, with 8 bases between. The germline CDR1 and CDR2 sequences are SNHLY and FYNNEI.

This chain links TRBV27 with TRBJ1-1, with a tentative D call TRBD1 (5 bases). Germline V CDR1 and CDR2: MNHEY, SMNVEV (reference sequence). Trimming shortened V by 4 bases and J by 7 bases, and 19 bases separated the two germline ends. This CDR3 is built from 15 residues. The CDR3 DNA reads as TGTGCCAGCAGTTACCTAGGGTCCCCCGGGGGTGAAGCTTTCTTT. This translates into CASSYLGSPGGEAFF.

In its sample, this clone was seen a few times. The chain employs TRBV2 and TRBJ2-2; TRBD1 might be the D (6 bases). Trimming pared 7 bases from V and 2 bases from J, leaving 8 bases between. CDR3 size: 13 residues. The germline gives CDR1 SNHLY, CDR2 FYNNEI. The CDR3 sequence is CASTDRNTGELFF. CDR3 bases: TGTGCCAGCACGGACAGAAACACCGGGGAGCTGTTTTTT.

The chain uses TRBV11-1 and TRBJ2-1; tentatively, D is TRBD1 or TRBD2 (6 bases each). V was trimmed by 0 bases and J by 8 bases, leaving 8 bases between them. The CDR3 length is 13 residues. From germline, CDR1 is SGHAT and CDR2 FQDESV (reference sequence). The CDR3 is CASSLAGGDEQFF. In DNA form, the CDR3 reads TGTGCCAGCAGCTTAGCCGGGGGCGATGAGCAGTTCTTC.

V usage is TRBV9 and J usage is TRBJ2-6; 7 bases line up with TRBD2. Germline CDR1 SGDLS, CDR2 YYNGEE. The V gene end was trimmed by 0 bases and the J gene end by 1 base; junction bases not matched to a gene: 1. The CDR3 covers 16 residues. In DNA form, the CDR3 reads TGTGCCAGCAGCGTAGCGGGGGGATCTGGGGCCAACGTCCTGACTTTC. Protein sequence: CASSVAGGSGANVLTF.

The chain uses TRBV14 and TRBJ1-3, with D unclear. This CDR3 has 16 amino acids. Per germline, CDR1 SGHDN and CDR2 FVKESK. Between the trimmed V and J ends, which lost 1 base and 0 bases, there was a span of 10 bases. The CDR3 region has the DNA TGTGCCAGCAGCCAAGTCTTAGCGAGCTCTGGAAACACCATATATTTT. It yields the protein CASSQVLASSGNTIYF.

This clone was observed a single time. CDR3 region: CASLGQFQETQYF. The DNA for the CDR3 is TGTGCCAGTCTAGGACAGTTCCAAGAGACCCAGTACTTC. This chain uses TRBV19 with TRBJ2-5, with a possible D match to TRBD1 (6 bases). V lost 8 bases, J lost 1 base, and 11 bases lay in between. Germline CDR1 reads LNHDA; CDR2 reads SQIVND (reference sequence). This CDR3 has 13 amino acids.

Ten or more counts support this clone. The sample carries other DNA sequences with the same CDR3. This rearrangement joins TRBV7-2 to TRBJ2-1, with D unclear. Germline assignment: CDR1 SGHTA and CDR2 FQGNSA. The V end lost 3 bases, the J end lost 4 bases, and 1 base lay between the germline ends. This CDR3 comprises 11 residues. CDR3 sequence reads: CASSFYNEQFF. In DNA, the CDR3 is TGTGCCAGCAGCTTTTACAATGAGCAGTTCTTC.

This chain uses TRBV29-1 with TRBJ1-1; D unclear. Germline values: CDR1 SQVTM, CDR2 ANQGSEA. The CDR3 has 14 amino acids. Trimming removed 6 bases at V and 0 bases at J, with 14 bases between. CDR3 DNA sequence: TGCAGCGTGACCCGTGGAGACATGAACACTGAAGCTTTCTTT. Amino acids: CSVTRGDMNTEAFF.

Regarding this clone: Other DNA sequences in the same sample also yield this CDR3. The CDR3, as DNA: TGCAGCGTTGAAGGGCGGCAGAACACTGAAGCTTTCTTT. It encodes CSVEGRQNTEAFF. The gene calls are TRBV29-1 and TRBJ1-1, with D hard to call. Germline V lookup: CDR1 SQVTM, CDR2 ANQGSEA. This CDR3 is 13 amino acids long. The V gene lost 1 base and the J gene lost 1 base, with 7 bases spanning the gap.

Notes on this clone: The same CDR3 can be traced to other DNA sequences in this sample. The rearrangement links TRBV30 to TRBJ2-1; 7 bases fit TRBD1. Looked up from germline, CDR1 is GTSNPN and CDR2 is SVGIG (reference sequence). This CDR3 is built from 12 residues. J was trimmed by 7 bases and V by 3 bases; bases with no gene match: 3. The DNA for the CDR3 is TGTGCCTGGAGCAGACAGGGTAATGAGCAGTTCTTC. Translated: CAWSRQGNEQFF.

V is TRBV9 and J is TRBJ1-2; TRBD1 is a possible D gene (6 bases). Germline loops: CDR1 SGDLS, CDR2 YYNGEE. The CDR3 runs to 14 residues. Trimming took 0 bases from V and 8 from J, leaving 14 bases between them. In nucleotides, the CDR3 is TGTGCCAGCAGCGTAGGTTCAGGGGAAGGAGGCTACACCTTC. It codes for CASSVGSGEGGYTF.

The chain links TRBV9 to TRBJ1-2; 7 positions match TRBD1. The germline CDR1 and CDR2 sequences are SGDLS and YYNGEE. This CDR3 region has 14 residues. V shed 3 bases, J shed 4 bases, and the junction held 6 bases outside the gene matches. CDR3 amino acids: CASSARDSTYGYTF. DNA of the CDR3: TGTGCCAGCAGCGCGAGGGACAGTACCTATGGCTACACCTTC.

The gene calls are TRBV5-4 and TRBJ2-7, with TRBD2 matching 11 bases. CDR1 and CDR2 from the germline V gene are SGHNT and YYREEE (reference sequence). CDR3 length: 16 amino acids. The J segment lost 0 bases and the V segment lost 4 bases, leaving 6 bases of the junction unmatched. The CDR3 here is CASSEGLAEFSYEQYF. CDR3 in DNA: TGTGCCAGCAGCGAGGGACTAGCGGAGTTCTCCTACGAGCAGTACTTC.